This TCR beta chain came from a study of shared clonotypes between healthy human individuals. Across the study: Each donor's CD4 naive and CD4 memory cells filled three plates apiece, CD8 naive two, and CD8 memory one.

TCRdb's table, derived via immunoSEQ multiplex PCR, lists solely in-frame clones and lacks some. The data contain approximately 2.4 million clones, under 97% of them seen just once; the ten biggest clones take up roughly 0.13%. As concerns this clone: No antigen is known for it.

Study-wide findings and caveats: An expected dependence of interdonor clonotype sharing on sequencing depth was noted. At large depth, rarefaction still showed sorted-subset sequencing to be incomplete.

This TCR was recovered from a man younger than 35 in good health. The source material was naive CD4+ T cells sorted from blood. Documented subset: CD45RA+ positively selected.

The CDR3 DNA sequence: TGTGCCAGCAGTGAATGGGCAGGGGGTCTTACAGATACGCAGTATTTT. This sequence encodes CASSEWAGGLTDTQYF. The J gene is TRBJ2-3, the V gene TRBV25-1; TRBD1 matches at 7 bases. This CDR3 is 16 amino acids long. Trimming cost V 1 base and J 3 bases; bases outside gene matches: 7. CDR1 and CDR2 from the germline V gene are MGHDK and SYGVNS.